These T cell receptor beta chains were read from a single sample in a study of blood T cell repertoires in COVID-19. TCRdb's table, derived via immunoSEQ multiplex PCR, lists solely in-frame clones and lacks some. The repertoire holds 390,000 or so clones, with 89% as singletons. Sequenced sample: peripheral blood. The receptors were gathered from a woman in her twenties or thirties with COVID-19, enrolled during active disease. CDR3s include the opening cysteine and the closing phenylalanine or tryptophan. The D gene is left open where the match is weak. Size is stated for part of the rows, as once, few or many counts, or as a class when the clone is expanded.

abundance	d_gene	j_gene	v_gene	CDR3aa	CDR3nt
.	.	TRBJ1-5	TRBV5-6	CASSPGNNQPQHF	TGTGCCAGCAGCCCGGGAAATAATCAGCCCCAGCATTTT
.	.	TRBJ1-5	TRBV6-5	CASSYRQGNQPQHF	TGTGCCAGCAGTTACCGACAGGGCAATCAGCCCCAGCATTTT
.	.	TRBJ2-1	TRBV9	CASSVELQGPFIDEQFF	TGTGCCAGCAGCGTAGAATTGCAGGGCCCGTTTATAGATGAGCAGTTCTTC
once	TRBD1	TRBJ1-2	TRBV18	CASSPPGQGAFYGYTF	TGTGCCAGCTCACCCCCGGGACAGGGGGCGTTCTATGGCTACACCTTC
.	.	TRBJ1-6	TRBV19	CASSSDSGANNSPLHF	TGTGCCAGTAGTTCTGATTCAGGGGCCAATAATTCACCCCTCCACTTT
once	.	TRBJ2-7	TRBV28	CASSGRTAPSEQYF	TGTGCCAGCAGCGGACGGACAGCCCCTTCCGAGCAGTACTTC
.	TRBD1	TRBJ1-2	TRBV6-5	CASRRDRSYGYTF	TGTGCCAGCAGACGGGACAGATCCTATGGCTACACCTTC
.	.	TRBJ2-7	TRBV7-9	CASSLGGTGDEQYF	TGTGCCAGCAGCTTGGGGGGGACAGGCGACGAGCAGTACTTC
once	TRBD1	TRBJ1-1	TRBV24-1	CATRRGTGGGNTEAFF	TGTGCCACCAGGAGGGGGACAGGGGGTGGAAACACTGAAGCTTTCTTT
.	.	TRBJ2-7	TRBV6-4	CASSVGRQGWYEQYF	TGTGCCAGCAGTGTTGGACGTCAGGGTTGGTACGAGCAGTACTTC
.	TRBD2	TRBJ2-1	TRBV29-1	CSVEWGGISPSIF	TGCAGCGTTGAATGGGGGGGGATTAGTCCCTCTATCTTC
.	TRBD1	TRBJ2-7	TRBV6-6	CASNEDRAYEQYF	TGTGCCAGCAATGAGGACAGGGCCTACGAGCAGTACTTC
.	TRBD2	TRBJ2-3	TRBV13	CASSLGGASGTDTQYF	TGTGCCAGCAGCTTAGGCGGGGCTAGCGGGACAGATACGCAGTATTTT
.	.	TRBJ2-5	TRBV5-1	CASSLGGSQETQYF	TGCGCCAGCAGCCTGGGAGGCAGCCAAGAGACCCAGTACTTC
.	.	TRBJ2-3	TRBV28	CASSPDYLSTDTQYF	TGTGCCAGCAGTCCCGACTACCTTAGCACAGATACGCAGTATTTT
.	.	TRBJ1-2	TRBV9	CASSVGTEAGGYTF	TGTGCCAGCAGCGTGGGGACGGAGGCGGGAGGCTACACCTTC
.	.	TRBJ2-3	TRBV2	CASSEMGTGPTDTQYF	TGTGCCAGCAGTGAGATGGGAACAGGTCCGACAGATACGCAGTATTTT
.	TRBD1	TRBJ2-7	TRBV11-3	CASSLDGQGDEQYF	TGTGCCAGCAGCTTAGACGGACAGGGCGACGAGCAGTACTTC
.	.	TRBJ1-2	TRBV6-5	CASSSPIAGYTF	TGTGCCAGCTCAAGCCCAATTGCAGGCTACACCTTC
.	.	TRBJ1-1	TRBV25-1	CASSRPGGYKNTEAFF	TGTGCCAGCAGTCGTCCCGGGGGGTACAAGAACACTGAAGCTTTCTTT
.	.	TRBJ2-4	TRBV28	CASSLDRPDTSSKNIQYF	TGTGCCAGCAGTTTAGATCGTCCGGACACCTCCTCCAAAAACATTCAGTACTTC
.	.	TRBJ1-2	TRBV3-1/TRBV3-2	CASSQGSARNYGYTF	TGTGCCAGCAGCCAAGGGAGCGCCAGAAACTATGGCTACACCTTC
.	.	TRBJ2-1	TRBV30	CAWSVSPLVFYNEQFF	TGTGCCTGGAGTGTATCCCCCCTAGTCTTCTACAATGAGCAGTTCTTC
.	.	TRBJ2-5	TRBV12-3/TRBV12-4	CASSRDRKETQYF	TGTGCCAGCAGTCGAGACAGGAAAGAGACCCAGTACTTC
.	.	TRBJ2-1	TRBV11-2	CASSMDSLSVNEQFF	TGTGCCAGCAGCATGGACAGTCTTTCGGTTAATGAGCAGTTCTTC
.	.	TRBJ2-3	TRBV12-3/TRBV12-4	CASSVGSADTQYF	TGTGCCAGCAGTGTCGGGAGCGCAGATACGCAGTATTTT
.	.	TRBJ1-4	TRBV5-6	CASSLAGGPEKLFF	TGTGCCAGCAGCTTGGCCGGGGGGCCTGAAAAACTGTTTTTT
.	TRBD2	TRBJ2-1	TRBV7-6	CASSLGTSGGNEQFF	TGTGCCAGCAGCTTAGGGACTAGCGGGGGTAATGAGCAGTTCTTC
.	TRBD1	TRBJ2-1	TRBV4-3	CASSQPGTGTNEQFF	TGCGCCAGCAGCCAACCTGGGACAGGGACCAATGAGCAGTTCTTC
.	.	TRBJ1-3	TRBV21-1	CASSKDRGPTDTIYF	TGTGCCAGCAGCAAAGACAGGGGGCCGACGGACACCATATATTTT
.	TRBD1	TRBJ1-1	TRBV7-9	CASNEGGGNTEAFF	TGTGCCAGCAATGAAGGGGGCGGCAACACTGAAGCTTTCTTT
.	.	TRBJ2-3	TRBV5-4	CASSLEGGAGTDTQYF	TGTGCCAGCAGCTTGGAAGGGGGGGCTGGCACAGATACGCAGTATTTT